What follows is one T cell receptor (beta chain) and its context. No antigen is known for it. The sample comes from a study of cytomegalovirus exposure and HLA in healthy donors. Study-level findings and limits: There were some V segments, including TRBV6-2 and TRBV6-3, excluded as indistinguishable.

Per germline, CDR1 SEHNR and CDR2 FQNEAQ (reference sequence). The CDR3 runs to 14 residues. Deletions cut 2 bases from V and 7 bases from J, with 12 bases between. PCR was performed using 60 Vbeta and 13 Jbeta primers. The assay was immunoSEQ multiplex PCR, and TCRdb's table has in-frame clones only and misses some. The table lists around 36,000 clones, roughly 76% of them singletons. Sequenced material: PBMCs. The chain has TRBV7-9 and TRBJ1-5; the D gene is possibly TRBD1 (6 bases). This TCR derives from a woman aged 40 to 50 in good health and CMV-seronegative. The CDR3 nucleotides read TGTGCCAGCAGCTTATCAGGGGCAGGGCAGCCCCAGCATTTT. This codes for CASSLSGAGQPQHF. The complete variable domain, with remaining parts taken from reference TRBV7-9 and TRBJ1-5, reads DTGVSQNPRHKITKRGQNVTFRCDPISEHNRLYWYRQTLGQGPEFLTYFQNEAQLEKSRLLSDRFSAERPKGSFSTLEIQRTEQGDSAMYLCASSLSGAGQPQHFGDGTRLSIL.